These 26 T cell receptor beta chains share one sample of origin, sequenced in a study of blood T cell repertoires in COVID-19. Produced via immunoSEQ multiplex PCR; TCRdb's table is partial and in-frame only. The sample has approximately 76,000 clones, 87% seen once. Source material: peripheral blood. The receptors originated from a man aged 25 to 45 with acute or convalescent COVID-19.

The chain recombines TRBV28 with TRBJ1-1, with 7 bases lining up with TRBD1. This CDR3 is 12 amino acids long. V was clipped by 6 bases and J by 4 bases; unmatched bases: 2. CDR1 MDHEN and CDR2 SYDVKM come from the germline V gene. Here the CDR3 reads CASRRDSTEAFF. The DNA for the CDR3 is TGTGCCAGCAGAAGGGACAGCACTGAAGCTTTCTTT.

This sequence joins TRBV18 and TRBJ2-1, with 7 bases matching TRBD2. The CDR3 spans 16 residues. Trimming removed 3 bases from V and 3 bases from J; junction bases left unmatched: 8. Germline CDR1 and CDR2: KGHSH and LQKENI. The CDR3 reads CASSPPVGGSYNEQFF. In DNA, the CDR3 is TGTGCCAGCTCACCCCCGGTGGGCGGGAGCTACAATGAGCAGTTCTTC.

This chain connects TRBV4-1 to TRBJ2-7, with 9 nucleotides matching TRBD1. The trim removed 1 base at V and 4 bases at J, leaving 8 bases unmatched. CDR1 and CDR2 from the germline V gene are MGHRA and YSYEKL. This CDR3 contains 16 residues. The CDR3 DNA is TGCGCCAGCAGCCAAGTCTTCCGGACAGGGGAATACGAGCAGTACTTC. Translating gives CASSQVFRTGEYEQYF.

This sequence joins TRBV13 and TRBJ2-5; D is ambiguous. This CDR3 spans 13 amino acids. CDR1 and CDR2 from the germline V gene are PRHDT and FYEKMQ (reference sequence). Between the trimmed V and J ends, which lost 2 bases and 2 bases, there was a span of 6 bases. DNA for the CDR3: TGTGCCAGCAGCTTATACTTACAAGAGACCCAGTACTTC. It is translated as CASSLYLQETQYF.

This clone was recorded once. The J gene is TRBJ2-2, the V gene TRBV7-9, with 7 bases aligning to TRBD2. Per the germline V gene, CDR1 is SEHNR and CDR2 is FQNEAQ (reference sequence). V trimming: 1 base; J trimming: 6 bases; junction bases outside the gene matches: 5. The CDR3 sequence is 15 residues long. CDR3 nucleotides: TGTGCCAGCAGCTTAGGGACTAGATTGGCCGGGGAGCTGTTTTTT. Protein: CASSLGTRLAGELFF.

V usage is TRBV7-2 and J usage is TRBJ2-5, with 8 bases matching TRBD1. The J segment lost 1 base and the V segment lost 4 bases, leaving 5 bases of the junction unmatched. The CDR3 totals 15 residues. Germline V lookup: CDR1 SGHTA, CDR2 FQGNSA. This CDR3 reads CASSSWTGRQETQYF. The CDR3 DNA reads TGTGCCAGCAGCTCATGGACAGGGCGCCAAGAGACCCAGTACTTC.

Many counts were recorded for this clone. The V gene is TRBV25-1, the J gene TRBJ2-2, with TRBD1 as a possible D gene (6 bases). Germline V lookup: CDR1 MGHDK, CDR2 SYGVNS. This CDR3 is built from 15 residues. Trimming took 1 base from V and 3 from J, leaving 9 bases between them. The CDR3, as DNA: TGTGCCAGCAGTGAATTGTCAGGGGACACCGGGGAGCTGTTTTTT. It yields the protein CASSELSGDTGELFF.

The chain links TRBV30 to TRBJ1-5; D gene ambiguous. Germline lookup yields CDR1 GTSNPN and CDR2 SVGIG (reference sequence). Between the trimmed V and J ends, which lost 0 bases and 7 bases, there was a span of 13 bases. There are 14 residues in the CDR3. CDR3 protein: CAWSVSPTGQPQHF. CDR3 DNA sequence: TGTGCCTGGAGTGTTAGTCCTACGGGACAGCCCCAGCATTTT.

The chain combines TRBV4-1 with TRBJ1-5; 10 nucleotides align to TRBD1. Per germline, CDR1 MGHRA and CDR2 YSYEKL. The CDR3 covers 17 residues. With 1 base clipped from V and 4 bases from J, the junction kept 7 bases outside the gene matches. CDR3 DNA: TGCGCCAGCAGCCAAGCCCGGGACAGGGGACGGAATCAGCCCCAGCATTTT. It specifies CASSQARDRGRNQPQHF.

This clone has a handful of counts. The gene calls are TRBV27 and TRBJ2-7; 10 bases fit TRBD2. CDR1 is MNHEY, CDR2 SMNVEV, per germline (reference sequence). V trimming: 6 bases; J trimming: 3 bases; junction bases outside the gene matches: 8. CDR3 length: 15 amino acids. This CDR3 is CASRPLAGEDYEQYF. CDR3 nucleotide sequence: TGTGCCAGCAGACCTCTAGCGGGGGAAGACTACGAGCAGTACTTC.

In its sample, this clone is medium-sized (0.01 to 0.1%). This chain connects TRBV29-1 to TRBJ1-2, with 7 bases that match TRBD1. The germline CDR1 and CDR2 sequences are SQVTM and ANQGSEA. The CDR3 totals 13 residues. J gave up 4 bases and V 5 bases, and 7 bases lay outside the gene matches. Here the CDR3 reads CSVLPAGGYGYTF. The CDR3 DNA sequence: TGCAGCGTTCTTCCCGCAGGGGGCTATGGCTACACCTTC.

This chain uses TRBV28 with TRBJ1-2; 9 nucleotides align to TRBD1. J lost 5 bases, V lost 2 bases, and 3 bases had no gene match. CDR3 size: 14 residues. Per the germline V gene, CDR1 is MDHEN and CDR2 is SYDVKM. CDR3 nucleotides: TGTGCCAGCAGTTTAGTCGGGACAGGGTATGGCTACACCTTC. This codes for CASSLVGTGYGYTF.

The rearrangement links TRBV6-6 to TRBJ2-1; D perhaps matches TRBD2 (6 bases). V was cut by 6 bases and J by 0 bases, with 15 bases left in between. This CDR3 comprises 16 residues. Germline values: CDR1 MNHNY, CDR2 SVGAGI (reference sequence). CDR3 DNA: TGTGCCAGCAGACCCCTACTAGCCCGCTCCTACAATGAGCAGTTCTTC. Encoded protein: CASRPLLARSYNEQFF.

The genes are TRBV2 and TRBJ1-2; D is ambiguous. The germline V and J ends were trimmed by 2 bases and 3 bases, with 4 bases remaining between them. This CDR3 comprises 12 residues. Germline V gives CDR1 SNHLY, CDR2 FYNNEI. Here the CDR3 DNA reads TGTGCCAGCAGTGAACGGTACTATGGCTACACCTTC. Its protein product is CASSERYYGYTF.

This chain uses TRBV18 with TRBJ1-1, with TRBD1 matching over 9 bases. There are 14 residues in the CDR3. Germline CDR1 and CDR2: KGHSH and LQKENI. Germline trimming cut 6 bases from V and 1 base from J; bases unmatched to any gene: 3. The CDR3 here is CASSRTGENTEAFF. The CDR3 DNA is TGTGCCAGCTCCAGGACAGGGGAGAACACTGAAGCTTTCTTT.

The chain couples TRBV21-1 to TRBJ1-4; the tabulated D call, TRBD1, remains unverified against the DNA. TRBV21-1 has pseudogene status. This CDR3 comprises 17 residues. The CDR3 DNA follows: TGTGCCAGCAGCAAAGAGTGGGTGGACAGGGCCAATGAAAAACTGTTTTTT. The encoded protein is CASSKEWVDRANEKLFF.

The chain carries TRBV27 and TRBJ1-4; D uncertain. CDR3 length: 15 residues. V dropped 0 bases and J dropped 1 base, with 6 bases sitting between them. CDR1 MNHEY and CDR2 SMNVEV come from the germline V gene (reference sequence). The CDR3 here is CASSLSAGTNEKLFF. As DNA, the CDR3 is TGTGCCAGCAGTTTATCTGCGGGAACTAATGAAAAACTGTTTTTT.

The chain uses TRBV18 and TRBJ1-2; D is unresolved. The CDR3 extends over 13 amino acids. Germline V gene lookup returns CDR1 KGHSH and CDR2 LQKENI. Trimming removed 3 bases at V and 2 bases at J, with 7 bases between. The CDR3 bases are TGTGCCAGCTCACCGGCGGAAAACTATGGCTACACCTTC. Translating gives CASSPAENYGYTF.

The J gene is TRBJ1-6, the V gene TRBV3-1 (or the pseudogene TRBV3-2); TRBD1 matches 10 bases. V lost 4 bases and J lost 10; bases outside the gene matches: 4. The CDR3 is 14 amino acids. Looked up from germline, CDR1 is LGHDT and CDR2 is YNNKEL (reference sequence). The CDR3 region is CASSPTGGGSPLHF. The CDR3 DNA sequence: TGTGCCAGCAGCCCGACAGGGGGCGGATCACCCCTCCACTTT.

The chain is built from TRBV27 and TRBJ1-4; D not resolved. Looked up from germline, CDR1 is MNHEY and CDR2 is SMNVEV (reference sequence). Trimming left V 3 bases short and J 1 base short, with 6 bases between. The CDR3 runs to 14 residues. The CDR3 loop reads CASSFGLTNEKLFF. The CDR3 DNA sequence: TGTGCCAGCAGTTTTGGGCTAACTAATGAAAAACTGTTTTTT.

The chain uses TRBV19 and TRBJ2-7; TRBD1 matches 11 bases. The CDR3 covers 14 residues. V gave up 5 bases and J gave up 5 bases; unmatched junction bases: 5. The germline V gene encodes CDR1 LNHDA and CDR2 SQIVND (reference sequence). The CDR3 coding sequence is TGTGCCAGTAGTCCCGGACAGGGGGCCAACGAGCAGTACTTC. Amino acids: CASSPGQGANEQYF.

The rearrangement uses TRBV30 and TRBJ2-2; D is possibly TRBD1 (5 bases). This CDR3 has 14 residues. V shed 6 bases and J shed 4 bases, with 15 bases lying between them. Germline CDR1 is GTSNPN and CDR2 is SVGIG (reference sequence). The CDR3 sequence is CACPGLSGTGELFF. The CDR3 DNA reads TGTGCCTGTCCAGGGCTGAGTGGCACCGGGGAGCTGTTTTTT.

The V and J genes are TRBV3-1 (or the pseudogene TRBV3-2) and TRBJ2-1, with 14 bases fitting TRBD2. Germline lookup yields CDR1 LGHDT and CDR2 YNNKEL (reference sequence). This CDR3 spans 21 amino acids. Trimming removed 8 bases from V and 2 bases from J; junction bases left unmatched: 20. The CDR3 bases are TGTGCCAGCTTCCCGGACAGATCACAGGGACTAGCGGGAGAAGCCTACAATGAGCAGTTCTTC. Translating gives CASFPDRSQGLAGEAYNEQFF.

The CDR3 sequence: CATSIGQGAYEQYF. CDR3 nucleotides: TGTGCCACCAGCATCGGACAGGGGGCCTACGAGCAGTACTTC. The chain uses TRBV15 and TRBJ2-7; 10 bases line up with TRBD1. Germline loops: CDR1 LNHNV, CDR2 YYDKDF (reference sequence). With 4 bases clipped from V and 2 bases from J, the junction kept 2 bases outside the gene matches. The CDR3 length is 14 residues. Filled out from reference TRBV15 and TRBJ2-7, the complete variable domain reads DAMVIQNPRYQVTQFGKPVTLSCSQTLNHNVMYWYQQKSSQAPKLLFHYYDKDFNNEADTPDNFQSRRPNTSFCFLDIRSPGLGDTAMYLCATSIGQGAYEQYFGPGTRLTVT.

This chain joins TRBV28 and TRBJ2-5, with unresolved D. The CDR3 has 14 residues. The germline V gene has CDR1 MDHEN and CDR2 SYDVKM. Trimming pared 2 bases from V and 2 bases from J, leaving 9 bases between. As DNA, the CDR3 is TGTGCCAGCAGTTTAACCCGAGATCAAGAGACCCAGTACTTC. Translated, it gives CASSLTRDQETQYF. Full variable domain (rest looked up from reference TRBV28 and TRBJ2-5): DVKVTQSSRYLVKRTGEKVFLECVQDMDHENMFWYRQDPGLGLRLIYFSYDVKMKEKGDIPEGYSVSREKKERFSLILESASTNQTSMYLCASSLTRDQETQYFGPGTRLLVL.

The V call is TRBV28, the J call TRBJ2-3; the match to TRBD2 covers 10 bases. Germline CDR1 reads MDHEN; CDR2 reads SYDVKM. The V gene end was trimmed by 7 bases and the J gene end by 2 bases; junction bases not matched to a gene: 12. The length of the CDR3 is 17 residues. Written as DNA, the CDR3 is TGTGCCAGCACCGGGACTAGCGAGTCATCTTCCACAGATACGCAGTATTTT. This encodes CASTGTSESSSTDTQYF.